This TCR beta chain was recorded in a study of PD-L1 blockade in urothelial cancer. As for the study in general: T cell content in blood samples showed a median of 141,255.

Generated by immunoSEQ multiplex PCR, the TCRdb table keeps only in-frame clones and is missing some. The repertoire holds about 74,000 clones, with around four fifths as singletons. With 5 bases removed from V and 1 base from J, the gap between germline ends came to 18 bases. Germline loops: CDR1 MNHEY, CDR2 SMNVEV (reference sequence). The CDR3 is 17 amino acids. The sequence was obtained from a man in his 70s with urothelial cancer. Material: PBMCs, obtained around atezolizumab (anti-PD-L1) treatment. The chain has TRBV27 and TRBJ1-5; D may be TRBD1 (5 bases). The CDR3 reads CASSLGSGGLSNQPQHF. The CDR3 coding sequence is TGTGCCAGCAGTCTCGGGTCGGGGGGACTAAGCAATCAGCCCCAGCATTTT.